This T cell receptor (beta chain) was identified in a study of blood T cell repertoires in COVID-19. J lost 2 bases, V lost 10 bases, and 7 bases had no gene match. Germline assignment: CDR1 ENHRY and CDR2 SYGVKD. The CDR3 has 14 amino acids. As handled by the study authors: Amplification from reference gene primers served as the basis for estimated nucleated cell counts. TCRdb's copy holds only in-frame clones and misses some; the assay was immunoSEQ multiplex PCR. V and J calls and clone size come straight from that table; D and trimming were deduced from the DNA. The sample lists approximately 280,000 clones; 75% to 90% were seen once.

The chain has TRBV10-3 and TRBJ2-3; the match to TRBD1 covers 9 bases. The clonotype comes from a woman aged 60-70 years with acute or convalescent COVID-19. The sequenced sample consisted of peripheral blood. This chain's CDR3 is CATSGQGFTDTQYF. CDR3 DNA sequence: TGTGCCACCTCCGGACAGGGGTTCACAGATACGCAGTATTTT.